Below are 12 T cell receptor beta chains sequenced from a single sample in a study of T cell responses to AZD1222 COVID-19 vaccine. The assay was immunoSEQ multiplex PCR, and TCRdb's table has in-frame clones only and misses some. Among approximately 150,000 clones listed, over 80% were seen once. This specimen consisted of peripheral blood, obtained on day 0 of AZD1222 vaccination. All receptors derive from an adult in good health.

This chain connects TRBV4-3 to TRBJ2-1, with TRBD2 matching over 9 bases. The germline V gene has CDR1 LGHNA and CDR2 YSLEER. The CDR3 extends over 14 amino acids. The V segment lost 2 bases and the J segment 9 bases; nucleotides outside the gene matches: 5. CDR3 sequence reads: CASSQRLAAIEQFF. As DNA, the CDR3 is TGCGCCAGCAGCCAACGACTAGCGGCTATTGAGCAGTTCTTC.

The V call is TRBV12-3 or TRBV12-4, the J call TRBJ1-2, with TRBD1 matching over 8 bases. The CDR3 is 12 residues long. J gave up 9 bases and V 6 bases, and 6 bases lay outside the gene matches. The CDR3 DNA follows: TGTGCCAGCAGCTATACAGGGGGGAGCTACACCTTC. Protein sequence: CASSYTGGSYTF.

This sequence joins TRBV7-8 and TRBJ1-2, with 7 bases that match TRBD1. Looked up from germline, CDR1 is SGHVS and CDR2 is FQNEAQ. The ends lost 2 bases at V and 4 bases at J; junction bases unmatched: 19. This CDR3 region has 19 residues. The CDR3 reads CASSLNSPREGAVGYGYTF. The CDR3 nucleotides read TGTGCCAGCAGCTTAAACTCTCCGAGGGAGGGGGCTGTGGGCTATGGCTACACCTTC.

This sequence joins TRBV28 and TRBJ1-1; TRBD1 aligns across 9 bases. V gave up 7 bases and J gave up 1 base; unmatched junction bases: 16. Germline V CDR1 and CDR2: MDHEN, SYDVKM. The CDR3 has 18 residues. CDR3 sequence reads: CASKDRGLRGPKNTEAFF. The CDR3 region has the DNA TGTGCCAGCAAGGACAGGGGTCTCCGGGGTCCAAAGAACACTGAAGCTTTCTTT.

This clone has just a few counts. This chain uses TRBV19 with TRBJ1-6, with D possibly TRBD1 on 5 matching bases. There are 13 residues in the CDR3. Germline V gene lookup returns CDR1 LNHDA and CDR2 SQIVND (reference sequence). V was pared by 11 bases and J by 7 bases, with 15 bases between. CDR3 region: CAGGGNPNSPLHF. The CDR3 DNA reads TGTGCCGGCGGGGGGAACCCGAATTCACCCCTCCACTTT. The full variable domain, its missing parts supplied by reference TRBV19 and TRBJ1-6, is DGGITQSPKYLFRKEGQNVTLSCEQNLNHDAMYWYRQDPGQGLRLIYYSQIVNDFQKGDIAEGYSVSREKKESFPLTVTSAQKNPTAFYLCAGGGNPNSPLHFGNGTRLTVT.

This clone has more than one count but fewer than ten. CDR3 sequence (DNA): TGCGCCAGCAGCAGCCAGGGGCAGAACACAGATACGCAGTATTTT. Protein product: CASSSQGQNTDTQYF. The J gene is TRBJ2-3, the V gene TRBV4-3, with D perhaps TRBD1 (6 bases). This CDR3 is built from 15 residues. Per germline, CDR1 LGHNA and CDR2 YSLEER. V gave up 5 bases and J gave up 2 bases, with 14 bases separating them.

The CDR3 loop reads CASGYGGSIHEQYF. CDR3 nucleotides: TGTGCTAGTGGTTACGGCGGGAGTATCCACGAGCAGTACTTC. The chain recombines TRBV12-5 with TRBJ2-7, with TRBD2 matching over 7 bases. Germline V gene data show CDR1 as LGHNT and CDR2 as FRNRAP. V shed 4 bases, J shed 5 bases, and the junction held 8 bases outside the gene matches. CDR3 size: 14 residues.

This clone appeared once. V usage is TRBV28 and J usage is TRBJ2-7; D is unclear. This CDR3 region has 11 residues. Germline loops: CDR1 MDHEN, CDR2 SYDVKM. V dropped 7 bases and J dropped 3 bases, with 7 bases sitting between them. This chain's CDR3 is CASNSHYEQYF. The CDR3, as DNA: TGTGCCAGCAACAGCCACTACGAGCAGTACTTC.

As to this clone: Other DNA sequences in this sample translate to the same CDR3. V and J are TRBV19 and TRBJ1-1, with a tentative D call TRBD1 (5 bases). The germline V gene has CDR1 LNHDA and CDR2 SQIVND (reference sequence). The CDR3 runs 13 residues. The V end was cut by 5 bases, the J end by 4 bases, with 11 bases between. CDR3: CASSALRGTEAFF. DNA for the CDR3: TGTGCCAGTAGTGCCTTAAGGGGCACTGAAGCTTTCTTT.

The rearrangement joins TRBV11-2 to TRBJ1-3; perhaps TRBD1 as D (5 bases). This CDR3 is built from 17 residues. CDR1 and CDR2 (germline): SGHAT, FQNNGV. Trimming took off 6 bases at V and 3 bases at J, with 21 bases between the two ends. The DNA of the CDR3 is TGTGCCAGCAGTCCTACTCACGGTCCAGGGAGTGGAAACACCATATATTTT. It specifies CASSPTHGPGSGNTIYF.

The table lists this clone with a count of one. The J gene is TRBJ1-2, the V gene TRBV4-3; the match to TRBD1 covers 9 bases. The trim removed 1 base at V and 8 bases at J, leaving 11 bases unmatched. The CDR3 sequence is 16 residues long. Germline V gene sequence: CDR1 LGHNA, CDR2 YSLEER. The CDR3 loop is CASSQVVAGQGNGYTF. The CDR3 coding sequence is TGCGCCAGCAGCCAAGTGGTAGCGGGACAGGGTAACGGCTACACCTTC.

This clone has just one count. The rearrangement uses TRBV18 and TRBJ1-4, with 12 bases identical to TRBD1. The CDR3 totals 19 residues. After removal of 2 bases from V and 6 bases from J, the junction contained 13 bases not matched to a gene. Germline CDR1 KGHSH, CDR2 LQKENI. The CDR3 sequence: CASSPSPGQGARLDEKLFF. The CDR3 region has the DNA TGTGCCAGCTCACCATCCCCGGGACAGGGGGCGCGGCTCGATGAAAAACTGTTTTTT.